What follows are 22 T cell receptor beta chains derived from one specimen sequenced in a study of OX40 agonist ivuxolimab in advanced cancers. Clones were sequenced by immunoSEQ multiplex PCR, and TCRdb holds only the in-frame ones, with some missing. Of roughly 120,000 clones listed, 85% to 95% were seen once; the top ten hold more than 0.7%. Sequencing used CD4+ or CD8+ T cells sorted from blood, obtained in a trial of the OX40 agonist ivuxolimab. The receptors stem from an adult with an advanced solid tumor such as melanoma, head and neck, liver or kidney cancer.

The chain recombines TRBV5-8 with TRBJ2-1, with 13 bases fitting TRBD2. CDR1 and CDR2 from the germline V gene are SGHTS and YDEGEE. The CDR3 loop spans 15 amino acids. V shed 4 bases, J shed 8 bases, and the junction held 6 bases outside the gene matches. The CDR3 sequence is CASSITSGRAHEQFF. CDR3 coding DNA: TGTGCCAGCAGCATCACTAGCGGGAGGGCCCATGAGCAGTTCTTC. Drawing the rest from reference TRBV5-8 and TRBJ2-1, the complete variable domain is EAGVTQSPTHLIKTRGQQATLRCSPISGHTSVYWYQQALGLGLQFLLWYDEGEERNRGNFPPRFSGRQFPNYSSELNVNALELEDSALYLCASSITSGRAHEQFFGPGTRLTVL.

This chain joins TRBV10-1 and TRBJ2-1; 7 bases match TRBD1. The trim removed 0 bases at V and 3 bases at J, leaving 8 bases unmatched. The V gene's germline CDR1 is WNHNN and CDR2 SYGVQD (reference sequence). CDR3 size: 17 residues. CDR3: CASSESRVRDSYNEQFF. The CDR3 DNA follows: TGCGCCAGCAGTGAGTCCAGAGTCCGGGACAGCTACAATGAGCAGTTCTTC.

This chain's CDR3 is CASSLGEAGTIQGYTF. DNA for the CDR3: TGCGCCAGCAGCTTGGGGGAGGCAGGGACGATTCAGGGCTACACCTTC. This chain joins TRBV5-1 and TRBJ1-2, with D perhaps matching TRBD1 (5 bases). The CDR3 sequence is 16 residues long. CDR1 and CDR2 (germline): SGHRS, YFSETQ. V lost 0 bases to trimming and J lost 8 bases, with 20 bases between them.

This chain joins TRBV10-2 and TRBJ1-2; D gene unclear. Germline assignment: CDR1 WSHSY and CDR2 SAAADI. V gave up 0 bases and J gave up 2 bases, with 7 bases separating them. There are 14 residues in the CDR3. The CDR3 DNA reads TGCGCCAGCAGTGAGTCGATGGCAAACTATGGCTACACCTTC. Its translation: CASSESMANYGYTF.

The chain is built from TRBV6-6 and TRBJ1-3; D might be TRBD1 (6 bases). V was cut by 6 bases and J by 0 bases, with 9 bases left in between. Germline loops: CDR1 MNHNY, CDR2 SVGAGI (reference sequence). There are 14 residues in the CDR3. This CDR3 reads CASRGASSGNTIYF. Written as DNA, the CDR3 is TGTGCCAGCAGGGGGGCCAGCTCTGGAAACACCATATATTTT.

The rearrangement joins TRBV19 to TRBJ2-2; TRBD1 matches 11 bases. The ends lost 6 bases at V and 3 bases at J; junction bases unmatched: 6. Per the germline V gene, CDR1 is LNHDA and CDR2 is SQIVND (reference sequence). The CDR3 consists of 16 residues. The CDR3 region has the DNA TGTGCCAGTAGGCAAAGGACAGGGGGCGACACCGGGGAGCTGTTTTTT. Translation: CASRQRTGGDTGELFF. Full variable domain (outside the CDR3, taken from reference TRBV19 and TRBJ2-2): DGGITQSPKYLFRKEGQNVTLSCEQNLNHDAMYWYRQDPGQGLRLIYYSQIVNDFQKGDIAEGYSVSREKKESFPLTVTSAQKNPTAFYLCASRQRTGGDTGELFFGEGSRLTVL.

The chain carries TRBV6-1 and TRBJ2-5, with a tentative D call TRBD1 (6 bases). Trimming cost V 7 bases and J 11 bases, with 23 bases left between them. The CDR3 consists of 14 residues. The germline gives CDR1 MNHNS, CDR2 SASEGT. CDR3 sequence: CASTPLPTGWTQYF. CDR3 bases: TGTGCCAGCACACCCCTTCCGACAGGTTGGACTCAGTACTTC.

This clone was recorded a few times. CDR3 protein: CASSAHQTGEDYGYTF. DNA of the CDR3: TGCGCCAGCAGCGCACACCAAACAGGGGAGGACTATGGCTACACCTTC. The chain recombines TRBV4-1 with TRBJ1-2; 7 nucleotides align to TRBD1. The V and J ends lost 5 bases and 3 bases, in that order; junction bases with no gene match: 12. The CDR3 covers 16 residues. The germline CDR1 and CDR2 sequences are MGHRA and YSYEKL.

V is TRBV2 and J is TRBJ2-1; the match to TRBD2 covers 8 bases. Germline CDR1 SNHLY, CDR2 FYNNEI. The CDR3 runs 15 residues. V trimming: 3 bases; J trimming: 3 bases; junction bases outside the gene matches: 4. The CDR3 nucleotides read TGTGCCAGCAGTGACCGGACTAGCAGCTACAATGAGCAGTTCTTC. Its translation is CASSDRTSSYNEQFF.

The V and J genes are TRBV5-1 and TRBJ1-1; D gene uncertain. V lost 2 bases and J lost 1, with 9 bases in between. CDR3 size: 14 residues. Germline V lookup: CDR1 SGHRS, CDR2 YFSETQ. This chain's CDR3 is CASSLGVTNTEAFF. As DNA, the CDR3 is TGCGCCAGCAGCTTAGGAGTTACGAACACTGAAGCTTTCTTT.

The chain employs TRBV4-3 and TRBJ2-1; D is possibly TRBD2 (5 bases). This CDR3 is built from 14 residues. V lost 1 base and J lost 4, with 8 bases in between. Per germline, CDR1 LGHNA and CDR2 YSLEER. The CDR3 here is CASSQGGSYNEQFF. For the CDR3, the DNA is TGCGCCAGCAGCCAAGGTGGGAGTTACAATGAGCAGTTCTTC.

The CDR3 bases are TGTGCCAGCAGTTTGAGCACCGGGGAGCTGTTTTTT. Its translation: CASSLSTGELFF. V usage is TRBV28 and J usage is TRBJ2-2, with unresolved D. CDR3 length equals 12 residues. CDR1 is MDHEN, CDR2 SYDVKM, per germline. The V end was cut by 3 bases, the J end by 4 bases, with 3 bases between.

The sample holds one count of this clone. This rearrangement joins TRBV4-2 to TRBJ2-1, with D possibly being TRBD2 (6 bases). The length of the CDR3 is 14 residues. V was pared by 2 bases and J by 4 bases, with 9 bases between. The germline gives CDR1 LGHNA, CDR2 YNFKEQ. The chain's CDR3 is CASSQRLDYNEQFF. The DNA for the CDR3 is TGTGCCAGCAGCCAAAGACTAGATTACAATGAGCAGTTCTTC.

This clone was observed a few times. The J gene is TRBJ1-4, the V gene TRBV6-5; D unclear. The V gene's germline CDR1 is MNHEY and CDR2 SVGAGI. The CDR3 has 14 amino acids. V was clipped by 6 bases and J by 4 bases, with 12 bases between them. CDR3 DNA: TGTGCCAGCAGGACGGGCGGATTTAATGAAAAACTGTTTTTT. Translation gives CASRTGGFNEKLFF.

The J gene is TRBJ2-2, the V gene TRBV5-1; 8 nucleotides match TRBD1. V lost 3 bases and J lost 3; bases outside the gene matches: 7. CDR1 and CDR2 (germline): SGHRS, YFSETQ. The CDR3 contains 16 residues. The CDR3 region has the DNA TGCGCCAGCAGCTCGGTCCAGGGGGCTGACACCGGGGAGCTGTTTTTT. Its protein product is CASSSVQGADTGELFF.

This sequence joins TRBV5-1 and TRBJ1-5; 7 bases are shared with TRBD1. CDR3 length: 15 amino acids. Germline V CDR1 and CDR2: SGHRS, YFSETQ. J was trimmed by 2 bases and V by 4 bases; bases with no gene match: 6. The CDR3 protein is CASSRTGDGNQPQHF. CDR3 DNA: TGCGCCAGCAGCCGCACAGGGGATGGCAATCAGCCCCAGCATTTT.

In its sample, this clone was seen once. The chain is built from TRBV5-6 and TRBJ1-1, with TRBD1 matching 12 bases. The length of the CDR3 is 19 residues. Per the germline V gene, CDR1 is SGHDT and CDR2 is YYEEEE. J lost 4 bases, V lost 4 bases, and 17 bases had no gene match. The CDR3 sequence is CASSRYRDRGQSPGTEAFF. The CDR3 coding sequence is TGTGCCAGCAGCCGCTACCGGGACAGGGGGCAGAGTCCGGGCACTGAAGCTTTCTTT.

The chain combines TRBV19 with TRBJ1-4, with a possible D match to TRBD1 (6 bases). Germline V gene sequence: CDR1 LNHDA, CDR2 SQIVND (reference sequence). There are 16 residues in the CDR3. The V and J ends lost 9 bases and 1 base respectively, with 18 bases between them. The CDR3 loop is CASRTVDGRTNEKLFF. CDR3 coding DNA: TGTGCCAGCCGGACAGTCGATGGGAGAACTAATGAAAAACTGTTTTTT.

This chain joins TRBV7-8 and TRBJ1-4, with D maybe TRBD1 (5 bases). The V gene's germline CDR1 is SGHVS and CDR2 FQNEAQ. The V end lost 5 bases, the J end lost 8 bases, and 18 bases lay between the germline ends. The CDR3 is 15 amino acids. The CDR3 loop is CASSPAGGRREKLFF. CDR3 in DNA: TGTGCCAGCAGCCCGGCGGGGGGAAGGCGAGAAAAACTGTTTTTT. The complete variable domain, with remaining parts taken from reference TRBV7-8 and TRBJ1-4, reads GAGVSQSPRYKVAKRGQDVALRCDPISGHVSLFWYQQALGQGPEFLTYFQNEAQLDKSGLPSDRFFAERPEGSVSTLKIQRTQQEDSAVYLCASSPAGGRREKLFFGSGTQLSVL.

The chain is built from TRBV10-1 and TRBJ2-3; perhaps TRBD2 as D (6 bases). The V end lost 3 bases, the J end lost 2 bases, and 12 bases lay between the germline ends. CDR1 and CDR2 (germline): WNHNN, SYGVQD (reference sequence). The CDR3 totals 15 residues. The CDR3 region has the DNA TGCGCCAGCAGTGAAGCGGGCGGCGCCACAGATACGCAGTATTTT. It encodes CASSEAGGATDTQYF.

The chain is built from TRBV27 and TRBJ2-1; no firm D call. Germline CDR1 is MNHEY and CDR2 is SMNVEV (reference sequence). CDR3 length: 13 amino acids. Trimming left V 8 bases short and J 8 bases short, with 16 bases between. CDR3 sequence (DNA): TGTGCCAGCGGATTACGGGTAATGGATGAGCAGTTCTTC. Its translation: CASGLRVMDEQFF.

V gene TRBV28 combines with J gene TRBJ1-4; 9 bases fit TRBD1. This CDR3 region has 14 residues. The V gene end was trimmed by 6 bases and the J gene end by 8 bases; junction bases not matched to a gene: 7. Germline V CDR1 and CDR2: MDHEN, SYDVKM. The DNA of the CDR3 is TGTGCCAGCAGCCTACAGGGGGCGCGGGAAAAACTGTTTTTT. It specifies CASSLQGAREKLFF.